Presented here are 30 T cell receptor beta chains from one specimen sequenced in a study of T cell responses to AZD1222 COVID-19 vaccine. Profiling relied on immunoSEQ multiplex PCR, and the TCRdb table lists in-frame clones only, not all of them. The sample yields roughly 84,000 clones, approximately 83% seen once. The sample here was peripheral blood, taken 28 days after the second AZD1222 dose. The receptors come from an adult who received the AZD1222 COVID-19 vaccine.

The chain carries TRBV11-3 and TRBJ2-1; 8 bases agree with TRBD2. V gave up 4 bases and J gave up 8 bases; unmatched junction bases: 10. This CDR3 region has 15 residues. Germline CDR1 SGHNT, CDR2 YENEEA. The CDR3 DNA follows: TGTGCCAGCAGCTCTCTAGCGGGCGCGTTACATGAGCAGTTCTTC. Translating gives CASSSLAGALHEQFF.

The rearrangement uses TRBV6-1 and TRBJ1-5; TRBD1 might be the D (5 bases). V lost 0 bases, J lost 6 bases, and 9 bases lay in between. The CDR3 totals 14 residues. CDR1 MNHNS and CDR2 SASEGT come from the germline V gene. Written as DNA, the CDR3 is TGTGCCAGCAGTGAAGCGCGACAGCTTCAGCCCCAGCATTTT. Protein: CASSEARQLQPQHF.

The chain couples TRBV7-2 to TRBJ1-4; TRBD1 matches 7 bases. This CDR3 contains 15 residues. V lost 2 bases, J lost 7 bases, and 7 bases stayed unmatched. Germline lookup yields CDR1 SGHTA and CDR2 FQGNSA. The CDR3 protein is CASSLTGELGEKLFF. CDR3 sequence (DNA): TGTGCCAGCAGCTTAACAGGGGAGTTGGGTGAAAAACTGTTTTTT.

Concerning this clone itself: The identical CDR3 is also encoded by other nucleotide sequences in the sample. The chain recombines TRBV19 with TRBJ1-2, with D perhaps TRBD1 (6 bases). This CDR3 comprises 14 residues. Trimming cost V 3 bases and J 3 bases, with 11 bases left between them. Germline V gene lookup returns CDR1 LNHDA and CDR2 SQIVND (reference sequence). The CDR3 here is CASSIGGRDYGYTF. DNA of the CDR3: TGTGCCAGTAGTATCGGGGGGCGCGACTATGGCTACACCTTC.

This sequence joins TRBV9 and TRBJ2-5, with D possibly matching TRBD1 (5 bases). Trimming took off 6 bases at V and 5 bases at J, with 20 bases between the two ends. CDR1 is SGDLS and CDR2 is YYNGEE in the germline V gene. CDR3 size: 15 residues. In nucleotides, the CDR3 is TGTGCCAGCAATCAGGGCACGAATAGACCGGAGACCCAGTACTTC. Amino acids: CASNQGTNRPETQYF.

The rearrangement uses TRBV7-2 and TRBJ1-6; possible D gene TRBD1, 6 bases. The CDR3 has 14 amino acids. V lost 5 bases, J lost 6 bases, and 11 bases lay in between. In germline, CDR1 is SGHTA, CDR2 FQGNSA. DNA for the CDR3: TGTGCCAGCAGCCCCGGACAGCCTAATTCACCCCTCCACTTT. This codes for CASSPGQPNSPLHF.

The V and J genes are TRBV7-9 and TRBJ2-7; 10 bases fit TRBD1. Germline CDR1 and CDR2: SEHNR and FQNEAQ (reference sequence). V was clipped by 5 bases and J by 6 bases; unmatched bases: 10. The CDR3 extends over 15 amino acids. The CDR3 spells CASSPGQGMLSEQYV. CDR3 nucleotides: TGTGCCAGCAGCCCGGGACAGGGGATGTTAAGCGAGCAGTACGTC.

The chain couples TRBV15 to TRBJ2-5; D perhaps matches TRBD1 (6 bases). Trimming pared 1 base from V and 1 base from J, leaving 13 bases between. CDR1 and CDR2 from the germline V gene are LNHNV and YYDKDF (reference sequence). CDR3 length equals 16 residues. CDR3 nucleotides: TGTGCCACCAGCAGAGGTACCGGACAGTTCCAAGAGACCCAGTACTTC. As protein: CATSRGTGQFQETQYF. The whole variable domain, filled in from reference TRBV15 and TRBJ2-5, reads DAMVIQNPRYQVTQFGKPVTLSCSQTLNHNVMYWYQQKSSQAPKLLFHYYDKDFNNEADTPDNFQSRRPNTSFCFLDIRSPGLGDTAMYLCATSRGTGQFQETQYFGPGTRLLVL.

The gene calls are TRBV5-1 and TRBJ1-3; D is ambiguous. Trimming stripped 4 bases from V and 0 bases from J, with 11 bases between. This CDR3 region has 15 residues. CDR1 and CDR2 (germline): SGHRS, YFSETQ. The CDR3 sequence: CASSADGTSGNTIYF. DNA of the CDR3: TGCGCCAGCAGCGCGGACGGAACCTCTGGAAACACCATATATTTT.

This rearrangement joins TRBV27 to TRBJ2-7; weak D call: TRBD1 (5 bases). CDR1 and CDR2 (germline): MNHEY, SMNVEV (reference sequence). The CDR3 contains 13 residues. Trimming removed 5 bases at V and 4 bases at J, with 12 bases between. CDR3 sequence: CASSPGQTYEQYV. The CDR3 nucleotides read TGTGCCAGCAGTCCCGGACAAACATACGAGCAGTACGTC.

The J gene is TRBJ2-1, the V gene TRBV9; 9 nucleotides align to TRBD2. V gave up 7 bases and J gave up 7 bases; unmatched junction bases: 15. CDR1 is SGDLS, CDR2 YYNGEE, per germline. There are 16 residues in the CDR3. CDR3 bases: TGTGCCAGCTCGTTTTTTGCGGGGGGGCGAGGTAATGAGCAGTTCTTC. The encoded protein is CASSFFAGGRGNEQFF.

This rearrangement joins TRBV30 to TRBJ1-6, with 9 bases that match TRBD1. Trimming took 0 bases from V and 7 from J; bases not matched to a gene: 7. This CDR3 region has 16 residues. Germline V gives CDR1 GTSNPN, CDR2 SVGIG (reference sequence). The CDR3 here is CAWSVLAGTGNSPLHF. CDR3 nucleotides: TGTGCCTGGAGTGTCCTCGCGGGGACAGGGAATTCACCCCTCCACTTT.

This clone is labeled medium-sized. This chain connects TRBV4-1 to TRBJ2-1; D gene unclear. Trimming left V 4 bases short and J 6 bases short, with 13 bases between. From germline, CDR1 is MGHRA and CDR2 YSYEKL. The CDR3 has 14 amino acids. The CDR3 DNA sequence: TGCGCCAGCAGCCCGAGCGCTTGGGGCAATGAGCAGTTCTTC. Amino acids: CASSPSAWGNEQFF.

The chain combines TRBV5-4 with TRBJ2-3; TRBD2 is a possible D gene (6 bases). CDR3 size: 16 residues. Germline assignment: CDR1 SGHNT and CDR2 YYREEE (reference sequence). V lost 6 bases, J lost 2 bases, and 19 bases lay in between. Here the CDR3 DNA reads TGTGCCAGCACCCCCGGGAGCGGACTATCCACAGATACGCAGTATTTT. Its translation: CASTPGSGLSTDTQYF.

This clone has just a few counts. The rearrangement joins TRBV19 to TRBJ2-5; D is ambiguous. Per the germline V gene, CDR1 is LNHDA and CDR2 is SQIVND (reference sequence). This CDR3 region has 13 residues. Trimming left V 1 base short and J 3 bases short, with 6 bases between. The CDR3 protein is CASSIVWEETQYF. The CDR3 coding sequence is TGTGCCAGTAGTATAGTCTGGGAAGAGACCCAGTACTTC.

The gene calls are TRBV5-6 and TRBJ1-1; D gene unclear. The CDR3 length is 17 residues. Trimming cost V 4 bases and J 0 bases, with 19 bases left between them. The germline CDR1 and CDR2 sequences are SGHDT and YYEEEE. CDR3 sequence: CASSGDPSGSLNTEAFF. DNA of the CDR3: TGTGCCAGCAGCGGTGACCCGTCGGGGAGCCTGAACACTGAAGCTTTCTTT.

This clone was detected once. The V gene is TRBV4-2, the J gene TRBJ1-5; TRBD1 matches 8 bases. V was clipped by 1 base and J by 2 bases; unmatched bases: 1. CDR1 and CDR2 from the germline V gene are LGHNA and YNFKEQ. The CDR3 covers 15 residues. The CDR3 region has the DNA TGTGCCAGCAGCCAAGCGACAGGGGGCAATCAGCCCCAGCATTTT. This codes for CASSQATGGNQPQHF.

The gene calls are TRBV4-3 and TRBJ1-2; D might be TRBD1 (5 bases). V shed 2 bases and J shed 8 bases, with 15 bases lying between them. From germline, CDR1 is LGHNA and CDR2 YSLEER. This CDR3 contains 14 residues. The chain's CDR3 is CASSQSQDIGGYTF. The DNA of the CDR3 is TGCGCCAGCAGCCAATCACAGGACATAGGCGGCTACACCTTC.

Turning to this clone: One end of the junction is discordant with germline, which a read error may explain. This rearrangement joins TRBV11-3 to TRBJ2-3; 10 nucleotides line up with TRBD1. This CDR3 has 18 amino acids. Germline V gene data show CDR1 as SGHNT and CDR2 as YENEEA. CDR3 nucleotide sequence: TGTGCCAGCAGCTCAGACGGGACAGGGGCCCGCGGGGAGGATACACAGTATTTT. As protein: CASSSDGTGARGEDTQYF.

The rearrangement links TRBV5-6 to TRBJ1-1, with D maybe TRBD1 (5 bases). V shed 4 bases and J shed 7 bases, with 11 bases lying between them. The V gene's germline CDR1 is SGHDT and CDR2 YYEEEE. CDR3 size: 12 residues. The CDR3 bases are TGTGCCAGCAGCGCGGGACTGCTTGAAGCTTTCTTT. Encoded protein: CASSAGLLEAFF.

J is TRBJ2-3 and V is TRBV9; TRBD1 agrees at 8 bases. Germline CDR1 SGDLS, CDR2 YYNGEE. Germline trimming cut 3 bases from V and 3 bases from J; bases unmatched to any gene: 9. The CDR3 sequence is 16 residues long. In nucleotides, the CDR3 is TGTGCCAGCAGCGCGGCACAGGGGGGTCTTACAGATACGCAGTATTTT. It specifies CASSAAQGGLTDTQYF.

The chain employs TRBV4-3 and TRBJ1-4; D might be TRBD1 (5 bases). The CDR3 length is 14 residues. Per the germline V gene, CDR1 is LGHNA and CDR2 is YSLEER. The V end lost 3 bases, the J end lost 5 bases, and 10 bases lay between the germline ends. The CDR3 here is CASSQGQGNEKLFF. The CDR3 DNA follows: TGCGCCAGCAGCCAGGGGCAGGGAAATGAAAAACTGTTTTTT.

The genes are TRBV27 and TRBJ2-7; D is unclear. Germline CDR1 reads MNHEY; CDR2 reads SMNVEV (reference sequence). V was cut by 4 bases and J by 0 bases, with 13 bases left in between. CDR3 length: 15 residues. The CDR3 nucleotides are TGTGCCAGCAGTTCCCCAACAAGGAGCTCCTACGAGCAGTACTTC. Translation: CASSSPTRSSYEQYF.

This sequence joins TRBV18 and TRBJ2-7, with D perhaps TRBD1 or TRBD2 (6 bases each). The CDR3 length is 13 residues. Germline CDR1 is KGHSH and CDR2 is LQKENI. Trimming pared 3 bases from V and 6 bases from J, leaving 12 bases between. Written as DNA, the CDR3 is TGTGCCAGCTCACCTTCGGGGGCACTCGAGCAGTACTTC. Amino acids: CASSPSGALEQYF.

The J gene is TRBJ1-5, the V gene TRBV11-3, with D possibly TRBD1 on 6 matching bases. CDR3 size: 14 residues. With 1 base removed from V and 5 bases from J, the gap between germline ends came to 9 bases. Germline CDR1 and CDR2: SGHNT and YENEEA. The CDR3 reads CASSLGRGHQPQHF. CDR3 nucleotides: TGTGCCAGCAGCTTAGGCAGGGGACATCAGCCCCAGCATTTT.

Written as DNA, the CDR3 is TGTGCCAGCAGCGTAGGGGGCAGTGACTATGGCTACACCTTC. Translating gives CASSVGGSDYGYTF. V gene TRBV9 combines with J gene TRBJ1-2, with D possibly being TRBD1 (5 bases). Germline CDR1 reads SGDLS; CDR2 reads YYNGEE. Trimming stripped 0 bases from V and 3 bases from J, with 9 bases between. The CDR3 has 14 residues. The full variable domain, completed using reference TRBV9 and TRBJ1-2, is DSGVTQTPKHLITATGQRVTLRCSPRSGDLSVYWYQQSLDQGLQFLIQYYNGEERAKGNILERFSAQQFPDLHSELNLSSLELGDSALYFCASSVGGSDYGYTFGSGTRLTVV.

V gene TRBV6-5 combines with J gene TRBJ2-5; TRBD2 aligns across 8 bases. The germline gives CDR1 MNHEY, CDR2 SVGAGI. The CDR3 extends over 14 amino acids. The J segment lost 3 bases and the V segment lost 2 bases, leaving 2 bases of the junction unmatched. CDR3 amino acids: CASSYPGLEETQYF. The CDR3 DNA reads as TGTGCCAGCAGTTACCCGGGACTAGAAGAGACCCAGTACTTC.

The chain recombines TRBV28 with TRBJ1-5; D is unresolved. The CDR3 contains 14 residues. V gave up 7 bases and J gave up 1 base, with 11 bases separating them. CDR1 and CDR2 (germline): MDHEN, SYDVKM. CDR3 sequence (DNA): TGTGCCAGCAAGCCGGCGGGAAGCAATCAGCCCCAGCATTTT. Translation: CASKPAGSNQPQHF.

This chain uses TRBV7-2 with TRBJ2-3; D is ambiguous. Per germline, CDR1 SGHTA and CDR2 FQGNSA. V was shortened by 7 bases and J by 5 bases, with 16 bases between the two germline ends. The CDR3 length is 14 residues. CDR3 loop: CASTPRSGEDTQYF. DNA of the CDR3: TGTGCCAGCACTCCGCGCTCCGGCGAAGATACGCAGTATTTT.

This clone was counted at least ten times. V gene TRBV6-2 or TRBV6-3 combines with J gene TRBJ2-7; TRBD1 might be the D (5 bases). The CDR3 is 15 amino acids. CDR1 and CDR2 (germline): MNHEY, SVGEGT. V was shortened by 1 base and J by 6 bases, with 16 bases between the two germline ends. The DNA for the CDR3 is TGTGCCAGCAGTTACTGGAGTAGAGGTGGGGCCGAGCAGTACTTC. It is translated as CASSYWSRGGAEQYF.